The 7 T cell receptor beta chains in this list originate from one sample, sequenced in a study of blood T cell repertoires in COVID-19. Only in-frame clones appear in the TCRdb table, and some are missing; sequencing was by immunoSEQ multiplex PCR. The repertoire holds some 190,000 clones, about 80% seen once, with 14% in the top ten. Material for sequencing was PBMCs or T cells enriched from blood (not recorded which). The receptors originated from a man aged 60 to 75 who had been exposed to COVID-19.

The chain combines TRBV19 with TRBJ1-2, with D tentatively TRBD1 (5 bases). The CDR3 runs 15 residues. Germline V gene lookup returns CDR1 LNHDA and CDR2 SQIVND (reference sequence). Between the trimmed V and J ends, which lost 8 bases and 4 bases, there was a span of 20 bases. The CDR3 is CASFPGRQGSYGYTF. CDR3 coding DNA: TGTGCCAGTTTTCCAGGGAGGCAGGGAAGCTATGGCTACACCTTC.

The rearrangement joins TRBV6-1 to TRBJ1-4; no definite D call. The CDR3 totals 18 residues. Trimming removed 2 bases at V and 7 bases at J, with 23 bases between. In germline, CDR1 is MNHNS, CDR2 SASEGT. The CDR3 loop reads CASSEWAGTAQSGEKLFF. Written as DNA, the CDR3 is TGTGCCAGCAGTGAATGGGCAGGAACCGCCCAGTCCGGTGAAAAACTGTTTTTT.

The chain couples TRBV19 to TRBJ2-3, with 7 bases that match TRBD2. The CDR3 covers 12 residues. Germline CDR1 reads LNHDA; CDR2 reads SQIVND (reference sequence). V lost 6 bases and J lost 13; bases outside the gene matches: 10. CDR3 DNA: TGTGCCAGTAGCGCCCCGGCGGGAGAGAAGTATTTT. Translated: CASSAPAGEKYF.

The chain is built from TRBV19 and TRBJ2-3; tentatively, D is TRBD2 (5 bases). Looked up from germline, CDR1 is LNHDA and CDR2 is SQIVND (reference sequence). The CDR3 has 16 amino acids. Trimming shortened V by 5 bases and J by 0 bases, and 15 bases separated the two germline ends. CDR3 protein: CASSVPTAGSTDTQYF. As DNA, the CDR3 is TGTGCCAGTAGTGTGCCGACGGCGGGTAGCACAGATACGCAGTATTTT. Based on the CDR3 plus reference TRBV19 and TRBJ2-3, the full variable domain is DGGITQSPKYLFRKEGQNVTLSCEQNLNHDAMYWYRQDPGQGLRLIYYSQIVNDFQKGDIAEGYSVSREKKESFPLTVTSAQKNPTAFYLCASSVPTAGSTDTQYFGPGTRLTVL.

The chain has TRBV27 and TRBJ2-7; 7 nucleotides line up with TRBD1. The CDR3 has 14 amino acids. Germline assignment: CDR1 MNHEY and CDR2 SMNVEV (reference sequence). The V and J ends lost 6 bases and 7 bases, in that order; junction bases with no gene match: 12. The DNA for the CDR3 is TGTGCCAGCAGACTTTGGGACAGCGGCAATGAGCAGTACTTC. Translated: CASRLWDSGNEQYF.

The rearrangement uses TRBV6-2 or TRBV6-3 and TRBJ2-3, with D unclear. Germline values: CDR1 MNHEY, CDR2 SVGEGT. V dropped 6 bases and J dropped 5 bases, with 12 bases sitting between them. The CDR3 extends over 13 amino acids. CDR3 nucleotides: TGTGCCAGCAGCCTCCGTAGAAAAGATACGCAGTATTTT. Protein product: CASSLRRKDTQYF.

This clone was observed a handful of times. J is TRBJ2-2 and V is TRBV7-8, with D possibly TRBD1 on 5 matching bases. V was pared by 0 bases and J by 6 bases, with 14 bases between. CDR1 is SGHVS, CDR2 FQNEAQ, per germline. CDR3 length: 16 residues. CDR3 DNA: TGTGCCAGCAGCTTAGCTGCTGGGGCTCCCCCCGGGGAGCTGTTTTTT. This codes for CASSLAAGAPPGELFF.